The text below deals with one TCR beta chain. No conserved phenylalanine or tryptophan ends this CDR3, so it is likely a read error. This specimen belongs to a study of tumor and adjacent non-tumor tissue in lung cancer. This CDR3 is built from 14 residues. CDR1 and CDR2 from the germline V gene are MNHEY and SVGEGT. TCRbeta libraries were built with three rounds of nested PCR, modified from ARM-PCR. TCRdb reanalysed the multiplex PCR reads using MiXCR and keeps one entry per CDR3 protein. This sample has about 76,000 distinct CDR3 sequences, with 80% to 90% found just once. RNA was extracted from bulk tissue without any cell sorting. The normal lung tissue was taken more than 3 cm from the tumor edge.

Sequencing was done on a sample of distant non-tumor lung tissue. This clonotype was obtained from a man aged 55 to 69 with non-small cell lung cancer. The chain carries TRBV6-2 or TRBV6-3 and TRBJ1-1, with D uncertain. The CDR3 DNA reads TGTGCCAGCAGTTACCCATACGGGAACGCTGAAGCTTTCATT. As protein: CASSYPYGNAEAFI.